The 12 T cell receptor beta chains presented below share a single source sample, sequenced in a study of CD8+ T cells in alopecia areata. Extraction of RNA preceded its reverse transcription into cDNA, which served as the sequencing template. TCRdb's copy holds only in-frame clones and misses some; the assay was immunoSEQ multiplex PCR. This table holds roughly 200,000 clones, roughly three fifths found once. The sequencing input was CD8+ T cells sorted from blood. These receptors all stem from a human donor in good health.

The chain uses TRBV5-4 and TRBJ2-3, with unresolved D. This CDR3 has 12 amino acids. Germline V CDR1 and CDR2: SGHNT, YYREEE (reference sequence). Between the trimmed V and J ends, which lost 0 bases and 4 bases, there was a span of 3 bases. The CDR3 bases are TGTGCCAGCAGCTTGGGGTCAGATACGCAGTATTTT. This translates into CASSLGSDTQYF.

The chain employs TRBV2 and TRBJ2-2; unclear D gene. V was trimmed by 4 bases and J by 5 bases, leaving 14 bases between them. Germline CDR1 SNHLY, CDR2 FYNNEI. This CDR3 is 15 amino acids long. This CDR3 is CASSGQDDGTGELFF. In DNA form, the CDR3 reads TGTGCCAGCAGTGGTCAGGACGATGGGACCGGGGAGCTGTTTTTT.

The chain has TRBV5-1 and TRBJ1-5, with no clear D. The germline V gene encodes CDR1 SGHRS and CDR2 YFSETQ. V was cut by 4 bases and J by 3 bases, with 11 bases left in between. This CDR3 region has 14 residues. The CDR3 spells CASSPEGANQPQHF. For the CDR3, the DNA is TGCGCCAGCAGCCCGGAAGGAGCCAATCAGCCCCAGCATTTT.

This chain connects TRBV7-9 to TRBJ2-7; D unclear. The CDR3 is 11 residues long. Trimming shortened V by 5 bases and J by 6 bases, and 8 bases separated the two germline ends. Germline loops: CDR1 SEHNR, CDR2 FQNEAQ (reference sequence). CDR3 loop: CASSPSTEQYF. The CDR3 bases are TGTGCCAGCAGCCCCAGTACCGAGCAGTACTTC.

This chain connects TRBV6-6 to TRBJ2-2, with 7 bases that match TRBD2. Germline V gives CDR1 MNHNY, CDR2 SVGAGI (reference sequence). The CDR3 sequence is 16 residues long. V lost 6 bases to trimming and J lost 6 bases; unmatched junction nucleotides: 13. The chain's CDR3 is CASSPRASGASGELFF. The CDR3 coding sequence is TGTGCCAGCAGCCCCCGGGCTAGCGGAGCATCCGGGGAGCTGTTTTTT.

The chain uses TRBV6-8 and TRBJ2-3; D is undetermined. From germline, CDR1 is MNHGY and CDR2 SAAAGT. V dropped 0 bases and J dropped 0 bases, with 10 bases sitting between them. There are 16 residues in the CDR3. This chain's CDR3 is CASSYSSQSSTDTQYF. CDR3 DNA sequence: TGTGCCAGCAGTTACTCGTCGCAGTCAAGCACAGATACGCAGTATTTT.

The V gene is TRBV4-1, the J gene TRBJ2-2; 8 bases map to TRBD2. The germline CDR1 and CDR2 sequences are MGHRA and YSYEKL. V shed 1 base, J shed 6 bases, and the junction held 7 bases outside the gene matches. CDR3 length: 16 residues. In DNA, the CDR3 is TGCGCCAGCAGCCAAGTTCCGGGACTAGGGGCCGGGGAGCTGTTTTTT. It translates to CASSQVPGLGAGELFF.

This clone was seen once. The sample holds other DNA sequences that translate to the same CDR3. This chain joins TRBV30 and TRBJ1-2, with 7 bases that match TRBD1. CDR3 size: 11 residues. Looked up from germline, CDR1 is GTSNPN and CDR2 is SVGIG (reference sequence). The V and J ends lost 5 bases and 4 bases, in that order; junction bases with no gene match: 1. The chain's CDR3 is CAWQGGYGYTF. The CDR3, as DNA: TGTGCCTGGCAGGGGGGCTATGGCTACACCTTC.

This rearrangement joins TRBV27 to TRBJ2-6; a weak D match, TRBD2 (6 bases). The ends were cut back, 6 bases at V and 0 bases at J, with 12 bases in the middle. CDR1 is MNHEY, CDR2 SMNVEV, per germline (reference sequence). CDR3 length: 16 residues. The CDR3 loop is CASSDGRNSGANVLTF. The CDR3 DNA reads TGTGCCAGCAGCGACGGGAGAAACTCTGGGGCCAACGTCCTGACTTTC.

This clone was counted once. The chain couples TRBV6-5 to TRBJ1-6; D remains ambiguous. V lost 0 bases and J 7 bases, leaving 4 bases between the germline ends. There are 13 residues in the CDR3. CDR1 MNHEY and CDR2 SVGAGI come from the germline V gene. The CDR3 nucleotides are TGTGCCAGCAGTTACTCCGGGAATTCACCCCTCCACTTT. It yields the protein CASSYSGNSPLHF.

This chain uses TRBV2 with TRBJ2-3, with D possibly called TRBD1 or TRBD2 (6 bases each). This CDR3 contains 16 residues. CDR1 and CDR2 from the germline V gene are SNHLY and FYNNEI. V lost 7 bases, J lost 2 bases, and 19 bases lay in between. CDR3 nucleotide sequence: TGTGCCAGCACCTCGTCAACGGGGGCCTCCACAGATACGCAGTATTTT. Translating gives CASTSSTGASTDTQYF.

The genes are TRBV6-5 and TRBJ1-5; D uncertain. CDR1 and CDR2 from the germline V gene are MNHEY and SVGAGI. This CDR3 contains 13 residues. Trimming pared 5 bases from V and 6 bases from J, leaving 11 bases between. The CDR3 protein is CASSPSAGQPQHF. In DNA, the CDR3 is TGTGCCAGCAGTCCCTCGGCGGGTCAGCCCCAGCATTTT.